This TCR beta chain was sequenced in a study of T-cell reconstitution after alpha-beta-depleted transplantation in children. There are many counts of this clonotype. Germline loops: CDR1 SGHRS, CDR2 YFSETQ. V shed 0 bases and J shed 4 bases, with 5 bases lying between them. CDR3 length: 13 residues. Researchers prepared the TCRbeta library using unique molecular identifiers, the study reports. TCRdb reprocessed the PCR reads via MiXCR and lists one record per CDR3 protein. The data contain about 16,000 distinct CDR3 sequences, about 7.7% of them singletons. This chain uses TRBV5-1 with TRBJ1-5; D ambiguous. This specimen consisted of PBMCs, mostly from graft donor cells, obtained 60 days after TCRalphabeta/CD19-depleted stem cell transplant. The TCR originated in a boy less than two years old who had a stem cell transplant for Wiskott-Aldrich syndrome, so the T cells may come from the graft donor. CDR3 nucleotide sequence: TGCGCCAGCAGCTTGGCCGGAAATCAGCCCCAGCATTTT. Translated: CASSLAGNQPQHF.